The source of this T cell receptor (beta chain) is a study of regulatory T cells in long-lasting Graves disease. Study details: Graves' patients who were just diagnosed had used antithyroid drugs for under 3 months.

CDR3-region Arm-PCR and iRepertoire HTBI primers produced the TCR beta libraries. Study processing details: Some 57 TRBV and 12 to 15 TRBJ segments were identified across samples. TCRdb fed the multiplex PCR reads into MiXCR, producing one record per CDR3 protein. These V and J calls are TCRdb output, not the study's own analysis. The sample carries 350,000 to 550,000 distinct CDR3 sequences, 16% recorded once. Germline V CDR1 and CDR2: MNHGY, SVAAGI. V was pared by 3 bases and J by 4 bases, with 15 bases between. This CDR3 region has 15 residues. Study-level results: TRBV28, TRBJ1-2 and TRBJ2-5 were favored in persistent disease.

The table lists this clonotype with a few counts. Its antigen remains unknown. Time point: newly diagnosed GD, antithyroid drugs for less than 3 months. The TCR library was made from RNA extracted from PBMCs. Another study also made use of these data, one on T cells in Graves' hyperthyroidism and ophthalmopathy.

This clonotype was obtained from a woman in her late teens or twenties with Graves disease. This specimen was peripheral blood mononuclear cells (PBMCs), taken at new diagnosis, from a patient treated with antithyroid drugs. The V call is TRBV6-9, the J call TRBJ1-2; D gene ambiguous. The CDR3 coding sequence is TGTGCCAGCAGTTACTCAGGCCTAAACCCCTATGGCTACACCTTC. Protein: CASSYSGLNPYGYTF.